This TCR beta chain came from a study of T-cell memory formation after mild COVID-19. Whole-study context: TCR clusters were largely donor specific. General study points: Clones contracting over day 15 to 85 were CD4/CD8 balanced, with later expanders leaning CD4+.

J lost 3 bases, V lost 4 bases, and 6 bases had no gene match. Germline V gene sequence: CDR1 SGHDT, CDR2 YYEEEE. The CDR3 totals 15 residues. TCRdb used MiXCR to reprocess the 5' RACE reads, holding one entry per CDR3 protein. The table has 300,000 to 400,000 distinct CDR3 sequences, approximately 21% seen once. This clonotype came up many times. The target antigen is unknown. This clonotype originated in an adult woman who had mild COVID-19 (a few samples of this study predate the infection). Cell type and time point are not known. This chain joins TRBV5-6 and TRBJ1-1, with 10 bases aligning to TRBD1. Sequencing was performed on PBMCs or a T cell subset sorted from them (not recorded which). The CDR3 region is CASSPGQGRDTEAFF. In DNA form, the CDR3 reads TGTGCCAGCAGCCCGGGACAGGGGCGGGACACTGAAGCTTTCTTT. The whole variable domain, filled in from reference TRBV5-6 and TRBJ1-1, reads DAGVTQSPTHLIKTRGQQVTLRCSPKSGHDTVSWYQQALGQGPQFIFQYYEEEERQRGNFPDRFSGHQFPNYSSELNVNALLLGDSALYLCASSPGQGRDTEAFFGQGTRLTVV.